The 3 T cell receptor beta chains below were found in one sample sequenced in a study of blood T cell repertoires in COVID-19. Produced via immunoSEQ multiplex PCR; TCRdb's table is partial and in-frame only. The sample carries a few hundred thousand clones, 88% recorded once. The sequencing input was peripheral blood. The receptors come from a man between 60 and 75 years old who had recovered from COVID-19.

CDR3 protein: CASSPQRLAGNTDTQYF. The CDR3 coding sequence is TGTGCCAGTAGTCCCCAGAGACTAGCGGGGAACACAGATACGCAGTATTTT. This chain connects TRBV19 to TRBJ2-3; 11 bases fit TRBD2. This CDR3 comprises 17 residues. With 5 bases clipped from V and 2 bases from J, the junction kept 9 bases outside the gene matches. Germline V gene lookup returns CDR1 LNHDA and CDR2 SQIVND (reference sequence).

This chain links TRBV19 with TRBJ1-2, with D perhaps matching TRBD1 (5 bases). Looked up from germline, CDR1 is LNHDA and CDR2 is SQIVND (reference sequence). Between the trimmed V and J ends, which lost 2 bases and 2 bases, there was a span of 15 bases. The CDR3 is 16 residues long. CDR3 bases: TGTGCCAGTAGTATAAGGTTCAGGGAGGAAAACTATGGCTACACCTTC. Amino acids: CASSIRFREENYGYTF.

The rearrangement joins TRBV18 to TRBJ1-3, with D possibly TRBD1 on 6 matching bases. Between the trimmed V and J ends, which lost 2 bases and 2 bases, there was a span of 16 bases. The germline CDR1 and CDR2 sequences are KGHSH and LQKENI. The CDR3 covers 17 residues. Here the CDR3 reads CASSPETLTGAGNTIYF. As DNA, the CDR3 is TGTGCCAGCTCACCAGAGACCCTGACAGGAGCTGGAAACACCATATATTTT.